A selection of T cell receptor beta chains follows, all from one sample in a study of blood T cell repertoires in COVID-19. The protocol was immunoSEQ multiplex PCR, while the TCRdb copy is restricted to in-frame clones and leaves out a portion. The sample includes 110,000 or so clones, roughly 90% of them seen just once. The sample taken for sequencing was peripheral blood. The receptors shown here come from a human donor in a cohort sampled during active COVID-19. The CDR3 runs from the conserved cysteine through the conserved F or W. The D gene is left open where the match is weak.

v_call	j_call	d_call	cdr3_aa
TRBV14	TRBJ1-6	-	CASSPRQHDNSPLHF
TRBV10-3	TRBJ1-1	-	CAIRGSGGMNTEAFF
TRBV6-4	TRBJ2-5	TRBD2	CASTQEGTSGVGGQETQYF
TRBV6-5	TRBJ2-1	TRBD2	CASKAVAGGEQFF
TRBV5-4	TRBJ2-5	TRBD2	CASSPLTSGQETQYF
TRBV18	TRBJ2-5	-	CASSPEEETQYF
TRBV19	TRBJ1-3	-	CASSIPGGASGNTIYF
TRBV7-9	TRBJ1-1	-	CASGSAAEAFF
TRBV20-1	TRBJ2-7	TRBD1	CSASTSGTGIYEQYF
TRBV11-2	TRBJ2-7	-	CASSLDLTGRQYF
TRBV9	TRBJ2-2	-	CASSPGTGELFF
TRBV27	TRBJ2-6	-	CASSLDTASSGANVLTF
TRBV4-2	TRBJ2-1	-	CASSQGISGPQNEQFF
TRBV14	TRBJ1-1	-	CASSQARVGTEAFF
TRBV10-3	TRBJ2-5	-	CAISDSTQETQYF
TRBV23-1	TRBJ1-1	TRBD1	CASGDQGGAGSTEAFF
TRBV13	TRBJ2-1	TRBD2	CASRQTSGGSYNEQFF
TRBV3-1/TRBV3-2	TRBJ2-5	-	CASSPFQSRGKETQYF
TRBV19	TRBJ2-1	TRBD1	CASRRPGQGAGNEQFF
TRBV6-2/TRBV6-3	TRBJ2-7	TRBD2	CASSYPTAGSPYEQYF
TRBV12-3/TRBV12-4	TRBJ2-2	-	CASRRERTGELFF
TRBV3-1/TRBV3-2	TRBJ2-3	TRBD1	CASSQGNTGTGVSDTQYF
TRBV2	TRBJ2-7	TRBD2	CASGGLTHYEQYF
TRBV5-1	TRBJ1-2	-	CASSPPESRESDGYTF
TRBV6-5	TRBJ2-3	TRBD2	CASSYSTSGRTQYF
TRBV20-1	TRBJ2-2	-	CSARDTGELFF
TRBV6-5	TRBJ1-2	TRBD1	CASSSMWTGRMGGYTF
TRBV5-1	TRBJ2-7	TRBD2	CASSELAAPDYEQYF
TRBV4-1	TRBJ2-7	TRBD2	CASSQDPLLAGITYEQYF
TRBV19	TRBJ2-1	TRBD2	CASGRSSYNEQFF
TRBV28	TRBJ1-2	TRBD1	CASSLDRVYGYTF
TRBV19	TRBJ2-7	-	CASTPDRNYYEQYF
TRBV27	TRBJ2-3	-	CASSFLLRQSTDTQYF
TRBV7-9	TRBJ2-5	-	CASSFSGVQETQYF
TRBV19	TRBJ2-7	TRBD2	CASSLSGRFNEQYF
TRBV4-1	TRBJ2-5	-	CASSQEDTSWETQYF
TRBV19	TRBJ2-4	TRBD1	CASSILGQGAAKNIQYF
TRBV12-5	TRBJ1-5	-	CASGHNQPQHF
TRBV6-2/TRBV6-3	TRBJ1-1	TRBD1	CASSYDPGGVSGEAFF
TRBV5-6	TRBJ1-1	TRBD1	CASSLDPTGVTEAFF
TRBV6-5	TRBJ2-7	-	CASSDPGYEQYF
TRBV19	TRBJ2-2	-	CASSIAEMNTGELFF
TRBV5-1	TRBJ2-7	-	CASSFLAEANHEQYF
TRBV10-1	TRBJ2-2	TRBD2	CASSESASGISGELFF
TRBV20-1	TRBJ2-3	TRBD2	CSASGYTSGRSDTQYF
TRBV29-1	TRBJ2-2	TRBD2	CSVTPGLAGVGTGELFF
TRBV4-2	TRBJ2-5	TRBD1	CASSQGQGRYQETQYF